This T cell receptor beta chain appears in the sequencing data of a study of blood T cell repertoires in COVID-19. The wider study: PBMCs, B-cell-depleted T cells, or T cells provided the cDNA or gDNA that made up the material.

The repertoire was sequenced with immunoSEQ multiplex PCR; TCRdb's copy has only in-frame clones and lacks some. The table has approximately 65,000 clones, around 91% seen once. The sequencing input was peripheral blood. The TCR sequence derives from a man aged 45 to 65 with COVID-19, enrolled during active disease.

This chain's CDR3 is CASTEYSGSGYYEQYF. CDR3 nucleotide sequence: TGCGCCAGCACCGAGTACAGCGGGAGTGGCTACTACGAGCAGTACTTC. The chain combines TRBV5-1 with TRBJ2-7, with 8 nucleotides matching TRBD2. Germline assignment: CDR1 SGHRS and CDR2 YFSETQ. The J segment lost 3 bases and the V segment lost 6 bases, leaving 14 bases of the junction unmatched. The CDR3 sequence is 16 residues long.